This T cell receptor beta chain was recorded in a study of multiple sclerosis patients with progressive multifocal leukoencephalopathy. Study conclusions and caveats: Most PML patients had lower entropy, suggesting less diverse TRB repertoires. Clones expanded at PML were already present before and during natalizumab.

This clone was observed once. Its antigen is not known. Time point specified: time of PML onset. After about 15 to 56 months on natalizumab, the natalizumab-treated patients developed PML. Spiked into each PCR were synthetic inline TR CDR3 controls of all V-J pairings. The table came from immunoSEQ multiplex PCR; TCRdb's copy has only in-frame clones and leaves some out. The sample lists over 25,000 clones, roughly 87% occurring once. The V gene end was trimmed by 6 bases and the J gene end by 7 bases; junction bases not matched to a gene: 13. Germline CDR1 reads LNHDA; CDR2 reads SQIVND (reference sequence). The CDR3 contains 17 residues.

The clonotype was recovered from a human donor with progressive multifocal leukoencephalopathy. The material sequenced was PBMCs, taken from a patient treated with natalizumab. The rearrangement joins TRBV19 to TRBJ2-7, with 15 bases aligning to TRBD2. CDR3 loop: CASSRTPGLAGGGEQYF. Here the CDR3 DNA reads TGTGCCAGTAGCCGAACCCCGGGACTAGCGGGAGGAGGGGAGCAGTACTTC.